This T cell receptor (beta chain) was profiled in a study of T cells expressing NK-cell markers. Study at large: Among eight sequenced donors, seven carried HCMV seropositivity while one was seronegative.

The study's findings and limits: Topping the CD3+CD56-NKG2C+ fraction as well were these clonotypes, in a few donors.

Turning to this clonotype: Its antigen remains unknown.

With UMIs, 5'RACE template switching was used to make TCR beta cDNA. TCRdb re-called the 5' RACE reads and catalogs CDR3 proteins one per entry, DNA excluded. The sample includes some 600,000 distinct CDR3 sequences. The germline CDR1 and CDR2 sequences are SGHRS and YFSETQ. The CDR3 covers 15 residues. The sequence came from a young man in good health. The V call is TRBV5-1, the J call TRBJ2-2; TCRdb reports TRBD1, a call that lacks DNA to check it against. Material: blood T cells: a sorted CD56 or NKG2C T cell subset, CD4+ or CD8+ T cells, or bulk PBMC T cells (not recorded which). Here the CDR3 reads CASSSGQVETGELFF.